This entry features one TCR beta chain sequence. No antigen is known for it. The entry originates in a study of blood T cells in healthy people across ages. Study outcomes and limitations: Samples with more naive T cells showed higher observed beta diversity. A roughly linear fall in TCR beta diversity per million T cells was seen with increasing age.

It was with a sample-barcoded 5' primer and a J-beta primer mix that a second PCR of roughly 6 to 11 cycles was run. The study obtained at least 3 million CDR3-containing paired-end reads from every sample. From the 5' RACE reads, TCRdb called clonotypes with MiXCR, one entry per CDR3 protein. The sample has roughly 2 million distinct CDR3 sequences, around 50% seen once. The sequenced sample was blood. The TCR comes from a woman in her forties in good health.

As DNA, the CDR3 is TGTGCCAGCTCCACCCGCGGGGCCGTGAACTATGGCTACACCTTC. This codes for CASSTRGAVNYGYTF. V gene TRBV4-2 combines with J gene TRBJ1-2; D might be TRBD1 (5 bases). Germline V gives CDR1 LGHNA, CDR2 YNFKEQ. The CDR3 extends over 15 amino acids. Trimming left V 8 bases short and J 2 bases short, with 18 bases between.